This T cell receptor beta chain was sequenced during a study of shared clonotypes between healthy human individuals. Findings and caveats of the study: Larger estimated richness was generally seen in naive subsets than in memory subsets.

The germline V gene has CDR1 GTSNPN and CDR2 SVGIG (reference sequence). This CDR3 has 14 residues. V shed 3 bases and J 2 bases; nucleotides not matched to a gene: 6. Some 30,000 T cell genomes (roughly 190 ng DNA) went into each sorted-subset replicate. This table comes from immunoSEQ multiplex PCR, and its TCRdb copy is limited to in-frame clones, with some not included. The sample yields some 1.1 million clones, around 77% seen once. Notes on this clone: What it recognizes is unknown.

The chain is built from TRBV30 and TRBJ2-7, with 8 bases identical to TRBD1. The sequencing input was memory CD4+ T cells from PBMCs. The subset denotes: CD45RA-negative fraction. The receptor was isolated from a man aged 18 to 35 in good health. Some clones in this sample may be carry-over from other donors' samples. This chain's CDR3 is CAWSRQGITYEQYF. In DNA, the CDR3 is TGTGCCTGGAGCCGACAGGGGATCACCTACGAGCAGTACTTC.